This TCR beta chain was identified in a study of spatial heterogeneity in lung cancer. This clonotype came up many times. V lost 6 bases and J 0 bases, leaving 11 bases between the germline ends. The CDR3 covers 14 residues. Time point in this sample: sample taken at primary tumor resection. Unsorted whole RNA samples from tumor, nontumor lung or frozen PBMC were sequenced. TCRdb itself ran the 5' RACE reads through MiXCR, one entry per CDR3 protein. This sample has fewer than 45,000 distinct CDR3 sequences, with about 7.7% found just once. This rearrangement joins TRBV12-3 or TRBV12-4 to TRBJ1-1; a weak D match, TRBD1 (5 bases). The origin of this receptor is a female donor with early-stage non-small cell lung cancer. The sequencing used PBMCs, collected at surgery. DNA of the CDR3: TGTGCCAGCAGACAAGGGACTATGAACACTGAAGCTTTCTTT. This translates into CASRQGTMNTEAFF.